Sequencing of this T cell receptor (beta chain) was carried out in a study of identical twins. V was pared by 7 bases and J by 5 bases, with 23 bases between. This CDR3 has 17 amino acids. The germline V gene encodes CDR1 SNHLY and CDR2 FYNNEI. TCRdb recomputed calls from the 5' RACE reads with MiXCR, one row per CDR3 protein. Of approximately 350,000 distinct CDR3 sequences in the sample, 9% to 15% are singletons; the top ten hold about 7%. Study-wide points: Researchers caution that invariant MAIT and iNKT cells could partly confound zero-insertion analyses. Low generation probability was overrepresented in out-of-frame alpha sequences shared by twins.

This clonotype appeared a single time. Its antigen remains unidentified. These same records also appear under a second study, on yellow fever vaccine responses in identical twins.

The clonotype comes from a woman aged 18 to 35 in good health. The sample comprised CD8+ T cells sorted from blood. This chain connects TRBV2 to TRBJ1-4; D remains unclear. The DNA of the CDR3 is TGTGCCAGCATTGAGCAATCGGTCCCGGCAGTAAATGAAAAACTGTTTTTT. Translated: CASIEQSVPAVNEKLFF. The complete variable domain, with remaining parts taken from reference TRBV2 and TRBJ1-4, reads EPEVTQTPSHQVTQMGQEVILRCVPISNHLYFYWYRQILGQKVEFLVSFYNNEISEKSEIFDDQFSVERPDGSNFTLKIRSTKLEDSAMYFCASIEQSVPAVNEKLFFGSGTQLSVL.